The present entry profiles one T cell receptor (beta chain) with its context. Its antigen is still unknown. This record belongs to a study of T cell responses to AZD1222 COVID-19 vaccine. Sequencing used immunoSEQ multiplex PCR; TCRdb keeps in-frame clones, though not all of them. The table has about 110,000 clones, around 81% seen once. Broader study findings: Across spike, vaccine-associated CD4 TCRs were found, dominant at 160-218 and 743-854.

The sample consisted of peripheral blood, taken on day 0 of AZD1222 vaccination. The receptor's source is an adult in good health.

This chain's CDR3 is CASTLTGGNTEAFF. The CDR3, as DNA: TGTGCCAGTACCTTGACAGGGGGGAACACTGAAGCTTTCTTT. The rearrangement uses TRBV19 and TRBJ1-1; 9 bases line up with TRBD1. This CDR3 has 14 residues. Germline-derived CDR1 and CDR2 are LNHDA and SQIVND (reference sequence). The J segment lost 1 base and the V segment lost 7 bases, leaving 4 bases of the junction unmatched.